What follows are 8 T cell receptor beta chains derived from one specimen sequenced in a study of graft-versus-host responses after intestinal transplantation. Libraries were prepared by immunoSEQ multiplex PCR; TCRdb keeps only in-frame clonotypes and omits some of them. Of 75,000 to 95,000 clones in the sample, approximately 90% were seen once. No antigens are known for them. The material sequenced was unstimulated CD4+ T cells sorted from spleen or lymph node cells, taken before transplant. Every receptor here comes from a human donor who was the organ donor for an intestinal transplant.

The chain is built from TRBV19 and TRBJ2-3; no clear D gene. With 5 bases removed from V and 4 bases from J, the gap between germline ends came to 10 bases. CDR1 and CDR2 (germline): LNHDA, SQIVND (reference sequence). This CDR3 is built from 13 residues. The CDR3 region is CASSYNSPDTQYF. DNA of the CDR3: TGTGCCAGTAGTTACAATTCCCCAGATACGCAGTATTTT.

This chain connects TRBV10-3 to TRBJ1-1; D gene uncertain. The CDR3 consists of 13 residues. CDR1 ENHRY and CDR2 SYGVKD come from the germline V gene. Deletions cut 8 bases from V and 1 base from J, with 11 bases between. The CDR3 is CAIDKDGNTEAFF. CDR3 sequence (DNA): TGTGCCATCGACAAAGACGGGAACACTGAAGCTTTCTTT.

The rearrangement uses TRBV6-5 and TRBJ2-7, with 9 bases identical to TRBD2. The CDR3 is 13 residues long. V lost 7 bases to trimming and J lost 4 bases; unmatched junction nucleotides: 5. The germline CDR1 and CDR2 sequences are MNHEY and SVGAGI. CDR3 residues: CASTFSGSYEQYF. The CDR3, as DNA: TGTGCCAGCACATTTAGCGGGAGTTACGAGCAGTACTTC.

The gene calls are TRBV19 and TRBJ2-1; the D is unclear. Trimming removed 1 base from V and 8 bases from J, with 9 bases in between. CDR3 length: 13 residues. CDR1 LNHDA and CDR2 SQIVND come from the germline V gene (reference sequence). CDR3 amino acids: CASSIAGGYEQFF. DNA for the CDR3: TGTGCCAGTAGTATAGCAGGTGGCTATGAGCAGTTCTTC.

The chain combines TRBV6-5 with TRBJ2-5, with 9 bases lining up with TRBD2. CDR1 is MNHEY, CDR2 SVGAGI, per germline. CDR3 size: 13 residues. V lost 5 bases, J lost 4 bases, and 2 bases stayed unmatched. DNA for the CDR3: TGTGCCAGCAGTGTTAGCGGGAGAGAGACCCAGTACTTC. Translation: CASSVSGRETQYF.

The chain has TRBV6-4 and TRBJ1-1; 8 nucleotides match TRBD1. J lost 7 bases, V lost 3 bases, and 7 bases had no gene match. Germline V gene lookup returns CDR1 MRHNA and CDR2 SNTAGT. The CDR3 spans 14 residues. As DNA, the CDR3 is TGTGCCAGCAGTGAAGTACAGGGGGGAAGTGAAGCTTTCTTT. Its protein is CASSEVQGGSEAFF.

The CDR3 protein is CASSQDQGAKNIQYF. The CDR3 bases are TGCGCCAGCAGCCAAGATCAGGGAGCCAAAAACATTCAGTACTTC. The V call is TRBV4-1, the J call TRBJ2-4; a possible D gene is TRBD1 (5 bases). The germline gives CDR1 MGHRA, CDR2 YSYEKL. This CDR3 contains 15 residues. The V gene lost 0 bases and the J gene lost 0 bases, with 6 bases spanning the gap.

This chain links TRBV6-4 with TRBJ2-1; 11 bases align to TRBD1. Trimming at V came to 3 bases and at J to 6 bases, leaving 7 bases not matched to a gene. CDR1 and CDR2 (germline): MRHNA, SNTAGT. This CDR3 is 16 amino acids long. CDR3 residues: CASSEAAGTGGNEQFF. CDR3 sequence (DNA): TGTGCCAGCAGTGAAGCCGCCGGGACAGGGGGCAATGAGCAGTTCTTC.